This TCR beta chain derives from a study of cytomegalovirus exposure and HLA in healthy donors. General study findings and limits: For most TCR beta V segments, an earlier analysis put the productive rate at about 90% or about 30% of the time. In vitro work confirmed that three CMV-associated chains recognize CMV antigens. Researchers left out some V segments, among them TRBV6-2 and TRBV6-3, as indistinguishable.

Donors sampled were nominally healthy, though unrecorded immune exposures were likely. 13 Jbeta primers and 60 Vbeta primers were used for the PCR. Sequencing used immunoSEQ multiplex PCR; TCRdb keeps in-frame clones, though not all of them. This repertoire shows about 120,000 clones, around 76% found once; its top ten account for approximately 28%. To note about this clone: Its cognate antigen is unknown.

V was clipped by 3 bases and J by 7 bases, with 7 bases between them. The germline V gene has CDR1 MNHNS and CDR2 SASEGT. The CDR3 runs 11 residues. Sequencing was carried out using PBMCs. The chain couples TRBV6-1 to TRBJ2-7; unclear D gene. The TCR was taken from a man between 60 and 75 years old in good health and CMV-seropositive. CDR3: CASSEAPEQYF. CDR3 in DNA: TGTGCCAGCAGTGAGGCTCCGGAGCAGTACTTC.